Below are 20 T cell receptor beta chains sequenced from a single sample in a study of blood T cell repertoires in COVID-19. Clones were read by immunoSEQ multiplex PCR, and TCRdb kept only the in-frame ones, dropping some. The table has about 160,000 clones, about 93% seen once. Sequencing was done on a sample of peripheral blood. Receptor source: a woman aged 45-60 years with acute or convalescent COVID-19.

The chain employs TRBV30 and TRBJ2-7; 9 nucleotides align to TRBD1. The CDR3 loop spans 15 amino acids. The junction had 9 bases not matched to a gene; V was cut back by 3 bases and J by 3 bases. Germline V gives CDR1 GTSNPN, CDR2 SVGIG (reference sequence). The CDR3 coding sequence is TGTGCCTGGAGGACGGGACAGGGAAAACTCTACGAGCAGTACTTC. Translating gives CAWRTGQGKLYEQYF.

The J gene is TRBJ2-3, the V gene TRBV5-6; D perhaps matches TRBD2 (5 bases). The V gene lost 0 bases and the J gene lost 3 bases, with 5 bases spanning the gap. The CDR3 is 13 residues long. Germline CDR1 SGHDT, CDR2 YYEEEE. The CDR3 DNA is TGTGCCAGCAGCTTGGGGACTACAGATACGCAGTATTTT. Translation gives CASSLGTTDTQYF.

The chain has TRBV19 and TRBJ1-1, with 7 bases fitting TRBD1. The trim removed 3 bases at V and 2 bases at J, leaving 6 bases unmatched. This CDR3 has 15 amino acids. The germline gives CDR1 LNHDA, CDR2 SQIVND (reference sequence). CDR3 DNA sequence: TGTGCCAGTAGTATTGTTGGGGACAGAAACACTGAAGCTTTCTTT. Translating it yields CASSIVGDRNTEAFF.

This chain joins TRBV19 and TRBJ1-2, with D possibly matching TRBD1 (6 bases). Trimming stripped 4 bases from V and 1 base from J, with 19 bases between. From germline, CDR1 is LNHDA and CDR2 SQIVND (reference sequence). The CDR3 has 17 residues. CDR3 in amino acids: CASSTTTGSIFNYGYTF. The CDR3 nucleotides are TGTGCCAGTAGTACCACAACAGGGTCCATATTTAACTATGGCTACACCTTC.

The sample holds one count of this clone. The chain carries TRBV6-1 and TRBJ1-5; TRBD1 aligns across 11 bases. The J segment lost 5 bases and the V segment lost 2 bases, leaving 2 bases of the junction unmatched. CDR3 length: 15 amino acids. CDR1 is MNHNS, CDR2 SASEGT, per germline. CDR3 loop: CASSEPGQGDQPQHF. The CDR3 coding sequence is TGTGCCAGCAGTGAACCGGGACAGGGGGATCAGCCCCAGCATTTT.

V usage is TRBV6-1 and J usage is TRBJ1-2; TRBD1 might be the D (5 bases). Germline V CDR1 and CDR2: MNHNS, SASEGT. The CDR3 is 14 residues long. The germline V and J ends were trimmed by 3 bases and 1 base, with 9 bases remaining between them. CDR3 sequence reads: CASSEQTVNYGYTF. The CDR3 coding sequence is TGTGCCAGCAGTGAGCAGACAGTTAACTATGGCTACACCTTC.

J is TRBJ2-7 and V is TRBV24-1; D is possibly TRBD1 (5 bases). Germline values: CDR1 KGHDR, CDR2 SFDVKD. The CDR3 runs to 15 residues. Trimming removed 8 bases at V and 5 bases at J, with 21 bases between. The CDR3 spells CATIETDNPSHEQYF. CDR3 in DNA: TGTGCCACCATAGAGACAGACAACCCTTCCCACGAGCAGTACTTC.

This clone was detected a few times. This rearrangement joins TRBV2 to TRBJ2-5; possible D gene TRBD1, 5 bases. Per the germline V gene, CDR1 is SNHLY and CDR2 is FYNNEI. V was cut by 3 bases and J by 0 bases, with 8 bases left in between. The CDR3 runs 14 residues. The CDR3 DNA is TGTGCCAGCAGTGACCCAGGGAACCAAGAGACCCAGTACTTC. It codes for CASSDPGNQETQYF.

This clone was recorded only once. The chain couples TRBV19 to TRBJ2-7, with 8 positions matching TRBD2. CDR1 and CDR2 (germline): LNHDA, SQIVND (reference sequence). This CDR3 is built from 14 residues. Trimming at V came to 4 bases and at J to 7 bases, leaving 9 bases not matched to a gene. The CDR3 nucleotides are TGTGCCAGTAGTAGTTCGGGAGGGTCAGGGGAGCAGTACTTC. This encodes CASSSSGGSGEQYF.

The CDR3 DNA reads as TGTGCCAGCAGTTTAGGGGACAGACTCTATGGCCCCTATGGCTACACCTTC. Encoded protein: CASSLGDRLYGPYGYTF. The chain recombines TRBV28 with TRBJ1-2, with 7 bases that match TRBD1. The CDR3 has 17 residues. CDR1 and CDR2 from the germline V gene are MDHEN and SYDVKM. Unmatched junction bases numbered 13, after V lost 2 bases and J lost 4 bases.

The chain combines TRBV7-8 with TRBJ1-3; 7 bases align to TRBD1. With 5 bases clipped from V and 1 base from J, the junction kept 11 bases outside the gene matches. The germline V gene has CDR1 SGHVS and CDR2 FQNEAQ. CDR3 length: 17 residues. This CDR3 reads CASSPAQGKFSGNTIYF. The CDR3 bases are TGTGCCAGCAGCCCGGCACAGGGGAAATTTTCTGGAAACACCATATATTTT.

V is TRBV4-1 and J is TRBJ2-5; 9 positions match TRBD2. The CDR3 spans 16 residues. CDR1 and CDR2 from the germline V gene are MGHRA and YSYEKL. The junction had 7 bases not matched to a gene; V was cut back by 0 bases and J by 5 bases. This CDR3 is CASSQDRAGGDETQYF. The DNA of the CDR3 is TGCGCCAGCAGCCAAGACAGAGCGGGAGGTGATGAGACCCAGTACTTC.

The chain couples TRBV27 to TRBJ2-3, with D hard to call. Per germline, CDR1 MNHEY and CDR2 SMNVEV (reference sequence). This CDR3 region has 13 residues. V shed 6 bases and J shed 1 base, with 8 bases lying between them. DNA for the CDR3: TGTGCCAGCAGGTTCCGCGGCACAGATACGCAGTATTTT. Translation gives CASRFRGTDTQYF.

The chain links TRBV12-3 or TRBV12-4 to TRBJ1-5, with TRBD1 identical over 7 bases. The CDR3 has 13 residues. The V gene end was trimmed by 6 bases and the J gene end by 6 bases; junction bases not matched to a gene: 5. The CDR3 loop reads CASRRDRVQPQHF. The CDR3 bases are TGTGCCAGCAGGCGTGACAGGGTTCAGCCCCAGCATTTT.

The chain couples TRBV28 to TRBJ1-3; D gene uncertain. Germline lookup yields CDR1 MDHEN and CDR2 SYDVKM. The CDR3 consists of 15 residues. Between the trimmed V and J ends, which lost 4 bases and 0 bases, there was a span of 10 bases. CDR3 amino acids: CASSSQQLSGNTIYF. CDR3 coding DNA: TGTGCCAGCAGTTCCCAACAGCTCTCTGGAAACACCATATATTTT. Full variable domain (outside the CDR3, taken from reference TRBV28 and TRBJ1-3): DVKVTQSSRYLVKRTGEKVFLECVQDMDHENMFWYRQDPGLGLRLIYFSYDVKMKEKGDIPEGYSVSREKKERFSLILESASTNQTSMYLCASSSQQLSGNTIYFGEGSWLTVV.

This clone was picked up a small number of times. The chain combines TRBV20-1 with TRBJ1-1; D perhaps matches TRBD1 (5 bases). Germline V gene data show CDR1 as DFQATT and CDR2 as SNEGSKA (reference sequence). V was trimmed by 3 bases and J by 6 bases, leaving 11 bases between them. CDR3 length: 12 amino acids. The CDR3 DNA follows: TGCAGTGCTAGTACGGGGGGAGCTGAAGCTTTCTTT. Translated: CSASTGGAEAFF.

This rearrangement joins TRBV5-1 to TRBJ2-7; D might be TRBD1 (5 bases). Germline V gene data show CDR1 as SGHRS and CDR2 as YFSETQ. V dropped 4 bases and J dropped 5 bases, with 10 bases sitting between them. The CDR3 has 12 amino acids. The CDR3 DNA sequence: TGCGCCAGCAGCCTCTTAGGGGACGAGCAGTACTTC. Protein: CASSLLGDEQYF.

V gene TRBV23-1 combines with J gene TRBJ2-6, with TRBD1 matching over 8 bases. TRBV23-1 is treated as an ORF (open reading frame) with a function not yet certain. The CDR3 has 16 amino acids. Unmatched junction bases numbered 1, after V lost 0 bases and J lost 3 bases. The DNA of the CDR3 is TGCGCCAGCAGTCAATCTACAGGGGGTGGGGCCAACGTCCTGACTTTC. It is translated as CASSQSTGGGANVLTF.

This sequence joins TRBV7-3 and TRBJ1-1; D gene unclear. CDR1 and CDR2 (germline): SGHTA, FQGTGA. V was shortened by 8 bases and J by 1 base, with 11 bases between the two germline ends. The CDR3 covers 13 residues. Here the CDR3 reads CASRTNKNTEAFF. The CDR3 region has the DNA TGTGCCAGCCGAACGAACAAGAACACTGAAGCTTTCTTT.

The chain joins TRBV30 to TRBJ1-2; a weak D match, TRBD1 (6 bases). CDR3 size: 15 residues. The V end was cut by 2 bases, the J end by 2 bases, with 15 bases between. Per germline, CDR1 GTSNPN and CDR2 SVGIG (reference sequence). The CDR3 here is CAWSPGQTWNYGYTF. Here the CDR3 DNA reads TGTGCCTGGAGTCCTGGACAGACTTGGAACTATGGCTACACCTTC.